Sequencing of this TCR beta chain was carried out in a study of OX40 agonist ivuxolimab in advanced cancers. Broader study findings: Dose levels from 0.1 to 3.0 mg/kg saw CD4+ and CD8+ blood T cells expand clonally by week 6.

If patients had autoimmune disease history or systemic immunosuppression, they were excluded. Comments on this clone: The antigen is undetermined.

Trimming pared 5 bases from V and 5 bases from J, leaving 16 bases between. Per germline, CDR1 SEHNR and CDR2 FQNEAQ (reference sequence). This CDR3 region has 15 residues. Clones were sequenced by immunoSEQ multiplex PCR, and TCRdb holds only the in-frame ones, with some missing. The profile shows roughly 67,000 clones, roughly 92% of them singletons. The receptor was isolated from an adult with an advanced solid tumor such as melanoma, head and neck, liver or kidney cancer. Sequences were derived from CD4+ or CD8+ T cells sorted from blood, sampled in a trial of the OX40 agonist ivuxolimab. V and J are TRBV7-9 and TRBJ2-1; no reliable D call. CDR3 amino acids: CASSIHRNHDNEQFF. The CDR3 DNA follows: TGTGCCAGCAGCATACACCGAAACCATGACAATGAGCAGTTCTTC.